The rows below give T cell receptor beta chains drawn from one sample of a study of tumor-infiltrating lymphocytes in primary liver carcinoma. TCRdb processed the multiplex PCR reads anew with MiXCR; each CDR3 protein has one entry. The sample has about 200,000 distinct CDR3 sequences, approximately 65% seen once. Sequenced: peripheral blood. These receptors came from a woman in her sixties with primary liver carcinoma and hepatitis B virus infection. The CDR3 runs from the conserved cysteine through the conserved F or W. Each record gives: clone size, V gene, CDR3 protein. Some rows mark clone size as missing; the rest say once, few, many or name a class of expanded clone.

clone size: NA; V gene: TRBV11-2; CDR3 protein: CASSLTNYAGLHTDTQHF
clone size: many; V gene: TRBV11-1; CDR3 protein: CASSFASGSSYNEQFF
clone size: NA; V gene: TRBV28; CDR3 protein: CASSLHRRDSTEAFF
clone size: NA; V gene: TRBV5-8; CDR3 protein: CASSLDSARGHF
clone size: many; V gene: TRBV6-1; CDR3 protein: CASSADRVSIGGYTF
clone size: NA; V gene: TRBV11-2; CDR3 protein: CASSFSLNAGELFF
clone size: few; V gene: TRBV5-1; CDR3 protein: CASSLVWRRVVVHIQYF
clone size: NA; V gene: TRBV6-6; CDR3 protein: CASSSQGQGISERLFF
clone size: many; V gene: TRBV11-2; CDR3 protein: CASSGPGLEAFF
clone size: NA; V gene: TRBV5-1; CDR3 protein: CATSPAYPGKTYGYTF
clone size: few; V gene: TRBV5-1; CDR3 protein: CASCGNPNTEAFF
clone size: medium-sized; V gene: TRBV11-2; CDR3 protein: CASSHSVLDQPQHF
clone size: few; V gene: TRBV28; CDR3 protein: CASSLGYLGRWGEPGANVLTF
clone size: NA; V gene: TRBV28; CDR3 protein: CVSSLQGPDTQYF
clone size: NA; V gene: TRBV5-1; CDR3 protein: CTSSLGSGRWGDQPQHF
clone size: NA; V gene: TRBV27; CDR3 protein: CASSPRTGHEQYF
clone size: NA; V gene: TRBV5-8; CDR3 protein: CASSPRTGGFYGYTF
clone size: NA; V gene: TRBV6-5; CDR3 protein: CACSYWGPSYEQYF
clone size: many; V gene: TRBV12-5; CDR3 protein: CASGLPGKPFGELFF
clone size: NA; V gene: TRBV30; CDR3 protein: CAWSTQSNEKLFF
clone size: many; V gene: TRBV7-3; CDR3 protein: CASSLRAGELADTQYF
clone size: NA; V gene: TRBV2; CDR3 protein: CASSEIRLARNEQFF
clone size: once; V gene: TRBV6-2/TRBV6-3; CDR3 protein: CAGSTTRNSSEQFF
clone size: NA; V gene: TRBV11-2; CDR3 protein: CASRARETQETQYF
clone size: NA; V gene: TRBV5-1; CDR3 protein: CASSYRPGSGSNDQYF
clone size: NA; V gene: TRBV5-1; CDR3 protein: CAGSLLAGVCNEQFF
clone size: NA; V gene: TRBV7-9; CDR3 protein: CANSPRTANTEAFF
clone size: NA; V gene: TRBV12-3/TRBV12-4; CDR3 protein: CASRGGGNQSQHF